The T cell receptor beta chain under discussion was sequenced for a study of PD-L1 blockade in urothelial cancer. Clones were read by immunoSEQ multiplex PCR, and TCRdb kept only the in-frame ones, dropping some. The sample has 30,000 or so clones; 80% to 90% are singletons. The CDR3 has 14 residues. Trimming took off 6 bases at V and 0 bases at J, with 12 bases between the two ends. Germline V gives CDR1 SNHLY, CDR2 FYNNEI. Sample time point: peripheral blood 6 weeks after treatment start. The source was PBMCs, collected around atezolizumab (anti-PD-L1) treatment. The receptor was isolated from a man older than 75 with urothelial cancer. This chain uses TRBV2 with TRBJ2-7; perhaps TRBD2 as D (7 bases). This chain's CDR3 is CASRKGGGSYEQYF. CDR3 bases: TGTGCCAGCAGGAAAGGGGGGGGCTCCTACGAGCAGTACTTC.